This T cell receptor (beta chain) is from a study of CD8 T cells in Susac syndrome. The authors reverse transcribed roughly 0.5 to 1 ug RNA with random hexamers. TCRdb re-derived calls from the immunoSEQ multiplex PCR reads in MiXCR, one entry per CDR3 protein. The repertoire holds approximately 110,000 distinct CDR3 sequences, with about 93% as singletons. The CDR3 consists of 15 residues. V was clipped by 5 bases and J by 4 bases, with 17 bases between them. Germline lookup yields CDR1 SEHNR and CDR2 FQNEAQ (reference sequence). Negative isolation was used for CD8+ and CD4+ T cells, and FACS enrichment was applied to TEMRA cells.

Input material: CD4+ T cells from PBMCs. The gene calls are TRBV7-9 and TRBJ2-5, with D possibly being TRBD2 (7 bases). The receptor comes from a human donor in good health. The CDR3 reads CASSPQGGETETQYF. The CDR3 DNA reads TGTGCCAGCAGCCCACAAGGGGGGGAGACAGAGACCCAGTACTTC.